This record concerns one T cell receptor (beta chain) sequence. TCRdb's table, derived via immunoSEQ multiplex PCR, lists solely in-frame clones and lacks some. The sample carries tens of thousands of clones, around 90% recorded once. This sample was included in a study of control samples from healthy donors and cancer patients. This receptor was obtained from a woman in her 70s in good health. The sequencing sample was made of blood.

The CDR3 nucleotides are TGTGCCAGCAGTTCTCCATTCCAAGAGACCCAGTACTTC. This encodes CASSSPFQETQYF. The genes are TRBV6-2 or TRBV6-3 and TRBJ2-5; D uncertain. The V gene lost 4 bases and the J gene lost 1 base, with 7 bases spanning the gap. Germline V CDR1 and CDR2: MNHEY, SVGEGT. The CDR3 loop spans 13 amino acids.